A single sample is the source of the 10 T cell receptor beta chains below, sequenced in a study of cytomegalovirus exposure and HLA in healthy donors. The protocol was immunoSEQ multiplex PCR, while the TCRdb copy is restricted to in-frame clones and leaves out a portion. The data hold about 83,000 clones, with around 96% observed a single time. Sequencing used PBMCs. The receptors stem from a woman aged 18-29 years in good health and CMV-seronegative.

This sequence joins TRBV5-1 and TRBJ1-3; tentatively, D is TRBD1 (5 bases). V lost 3 bases and J lost 4, with 14 bases in between. Germline lookup yields CDR1 SGHRS and CDR2 YFSETQ. There are 15 residues in the CDR3. The CDR3 loop is CASSWGSGSGNTIYF. CDR3 nucleotide sequence: TGCGCCAGCAGCTGGGGCTCAGGGTCCGGAAACACCATATATTTT.

This chain links TRBV28 with TRBJ1-4; D possibly corresponds to TRBD1 (6 bases). Between the trimmed V and J ends, which lost 5 bases and 5 bases, there was a span of 15 bases. Germline V gives CDR1 MDHEN, CDR2 SYDVKM. CDR3 length: 15 residues. This CDR3 reads CASSRGGTFNEKLFF. CDR3 sequence (DNA): TGTGCCAGCAGTCGAGGTGGGACATTCAATGAAAAACTGTTTTTT.

The gene calls are TRBV14 and TRBJ2-7; 8 bases are shared with TRBD1. This CDR3 region has 13 residues. Trimming cost V 6 bases and J 5 bases; bases outside gene matches: 6. Germline CDR1 SGHDN, CDR2 FVKESK. The CDR3 here is CASRDDRGNEQYF. The CDR3 nucleotides read TGTGCCAGCAGAGATGACAGGGGCAACGAGCAGTACTTC.

The chain's CDR3 is CASSSAGAPNTGELFF. The CDR3 DNA is TGTGCCAGCAGTTCAGCAGGGGCCCCGAACACCGGGGAGCTGTTTTTT. The gene calls are TRBV28 and TRBJ2-2; D is possibly TRBD1 (6 bases). CDR3 length equals 16 residues. CDR1 MDHEN and CDR2 SYDVKM come from the germline V gene. V was pared by 4 bases and J by 0 bases, with 12 bases between.

The chain is built from TRBV6-5 and TRBJ2-1; weak D call: TRBD1 (5 bases). Germline loops: CDR1 MNHEY, CDR2 SVGAGI. Trimming shortened V by 5 bases and J by 7 bases, and 15 bases separated the two germline ends. The CDR3 spans 14 residues. CDR3: CASSPLVGVNEQFF. The CDR3 coding sequence is TGTGCCAGCAGTCCCCTCGTAGGGGTTAATGAGCAGTTCTTC.

J is TRBJ1-3 and V is TRBV5-1; D uncertain. Trimming left V 0 bases short and J 4 bases short, with 5 bases between. This CDR3 contains 13 residues. Germline V gene data show CDR1 as SGHRS and CDR2 as YFSETQ. The CDR3 sequence is CASSLALGNTIYF. DNA of the CDR3: TGCGCCAGCAGCTTGGCCTTGGGAAACACCATATATTTT.

The chain couples TRBV21-1 to TRBJ1-1; the DNA was not used to check the table's D call, TRBD1. TRBV21-1 is annotated as a pseudogene. The CDR3 sequence is 18 residues long. CDR3 coding DNA: TGTGCCAGCAGTGAAAGGGGGGAGAGGGGGCGAATGCACACTGAAGCTTTCTTT. It translates to CASSERGERGRMHTEAFF.

The V gene is TRBV5-8, the J gene TRBJ2-7; 7 positions agree with TRBD1. V was pared by 4 bases and J by 2 bases, with 9 bases of the junction left unmatched. CDR1 SGHTS and CDR2 YDEGEE come from the germline V gene. The CDR3 is made up of 15 amino acids. CDR3 amino acids: CASSPGQVLPYEQYF. Here the CDR3 DNA reads TGTGCCAGCAGCCCCGGACAGGTACTCCCCTACGAGCAGTACTTC.

V gene TRBV2 combines with J gene TRBJ2-1, with TRBD2 matching 13 bases. This CDR3 has 19 residues. Germline V lookup: CDR1 SNHLY, CDR2 FYNNEI. V was clipped by 2 bases and J by 5 bases; unmatched bases: 12. The CDR3 DNA is TGTGCCAGCAGTGAATGGACTAGCGGGAGATCCCAAACAAACAATGAGCAGTTCTTC. Encoded protein: CASSEWTSGRSQTNNEQFF.

The chain recombines TRBV10-1 with TRBJ2-1, with TRBD2 as a possible D gene (6 bases). Between the trimmed V and J ends, which lost 4 bases and 5 bases, there was a span of 12 bases. The CDR3 is 14 amino acids. Germline V gene lookup returns CDR1 WNHNN and CDR2 SYGVQD (reference sequence). CDR3: CASSAGLENNEQFF. The CDR3 DNA follows: TGCGCCAGCAGTGCGGGACTGGAAAACAATGAGCAGTTCTTC.